This TCR beta chain originates from a study of cytomegalovirus exposure and HLA in healthy donors. Study-level information: The Caucasian-associated ancestry cluster held around 76% of some 420 genotyped donors.

The ends lost 3 bases at V and 6 bases at J; junction bases unmatched: 4. The length of the CDR3 is 13 residues. CDR1 is SGHTA, CDR2 FQGNSA, per germline. Findings and caveats of the study: As a later analysis revealed, the rate of TCR association differed by HLA locus, with DRB1 most and HLA-C fewest. Reportedly, cytomegalovirus status was diagnosed with high sensitivity and specificity. Earlier findings revealed that most TCR beta V segments proved productive either about 90% or about 30% of the time.

Researchers ran the PCR with 60 Vbeta and 13 Jbeta primers. Profiling relied on immunoSEQ multiplex PCR, and the TCRdb table lists in-frame clones only, not all of them. Here the sample spans approximately 180,000 clones, approximately 86% being singletons. This clone was counted between two and nine times. Its target is not known. This receptor was obtained from a woman under 30 in good health and CMV-seronegative. The source material was PBMCs. The chain has TRBV7-2 and TRBJ2-7; 8 bases line up with TRBD2. Here the CDR3 DNA reads TGTGCCAGCAGCTTTAGCGGGGAAAGCGAGCAGTACTTC. Its translation: CASSFSGESEQYF.